This T cell receptor beta chain was identified during a study of blood T cell repertoires in COVID-19. Study summary: T cells, B-cell-depleted T cells, or PBMCs supplied cDNA or gDNA.

How the authors handled the data: It was from reference gene primer amplification that nucleated cell counts were estimated. The method was immunoSEQ multiplex PCR; TCRdb's version includes in-frame clones alone and lacks a portion of them. Clone size and the V and J calls come from that table; the DNA yielded D and trimming. This sample has over 250,000 clones, with roughly 88% found just once. CDR3 length equals 16 residues. Per the germline V gene, CDR1 is SGHNT and CDR2 is YYREEE (reference sequence). V lost 3 bases and J lost 9; bases outside the gene matches: 8. The source is an older woman with acute or convalescent COVID-19. This chain connects TRBV5-4 to TRBJ2-2, with 13 bases that match TRBD2. Material: peripheral blood. CDR3: CASSYATSGGGRELFF. The CDR3 nucleotides read TGTGCCAGCAGCTATGCAACTAGCGGGGGGGGCCGGGAGCTGTTTTTT.